This T cell receptor (beta chain) was profiled in a study of CD8 T cells in ankylosing spondylitis. General study points: Blood of patients with ankylosing spondylitis appeared to be characterized by a TCR beta motif of several highly homologous variants.

TCRdb fed the 5' RACE reads into MiXCR, producing one record per CDR3 protein. The sample consists of 200,000 to 300,000 distinct CDR3 sequences, about 10% of them appearing once. This clonotype was seen at least ten times. Its cognate antigen is unknown. The sequenced sample consisted of blood, either unsorted or a sorted T cell fraction (not recorded which). This clonotype was obtained from a male donor with ankylosing spondylitis or in good health (not recorded which).

CDR3 sequence reads: CASTPSGANVLTF. The CDR3 DNA reads TGTGCCAGCACCCCCTCTGGGGCCAACGTCCTGACTTTC. The rearrangement joins TRBV27 to TRBJ2-6; D is undetermined. This CDR3 has 13 amino acids. V gave up 7 bases and J gave up 0 bases, with 4 bases separating them. Germline CDR1 MNHEY, CDR2 SMNVEV (reference sequence).